Below are 5 T cell receptor beta chains sequenced from a single sample in a study of blood T cells in healthy people across ages (dated by TCRdb to between 2015 and 2016). The library was built by means of 5' RACE. TCRdb records Illumina HiSeq 2500 as the sequencer. A second 7 to 11 cycle PCR used a sample-barcoded 5' primer and a J-beta primer mix. TCRdb ran its own pipeline on the public reads, namely fastp trimming at Q25 and MiXCR clone calling, and kept in-frame beta chains. All rows with the same CDR3 protein become a single entry with the most common DNA and genes. For this sample the table gives about 800,000 distinct CDR3 sequences, of which roughly 25% were detected only once. Roughly 3.5% of the sample belongs to the ten largest clones. These same records also appear under a second study, on T cells of mothers and their children.

The sequenced sample consisted of blood. The source is a boy aged 5-17 years in good health.

The V call is TRBV5-6, the J call TRBJ1-1; tentatively, D is TRBD1 (6 bases). The germline V and J ends were trimmed by 0 bases and 4 bases, with 13 bases remaining between them. The germline V gene encodes CDR1 SGHDT and CDR2 YYEEEE. The CDR3 consists of 15 residues. The CDR3 protein is CASSLDGTRTTEAFF. The DNA of the CDR3 is TGTGCCAGCAGCTTGGATGGGACAAGGACCACTGAAGCTTTCTTT.

This clonotype was detected only a few times. The J gene is TRBJ2-1, the V gene TRBV11-2, with D possibly being TRBD1 or TRBD2 (5 bases each). The V gene lost 1 base and the J gene lost 6 bases, with 22 bases spanning the gap. Germline CDR1 and CDR2: SGHAT and FQNNGV. The CDR3 totals 18 residues. CDR3 coding DNA: TGTGCCAGCAGCTTAGGGGGGATTATCCGGGACGGTACCAATGAGCAGTTCTTC. Amino acids: CASSLGGIIRDGTNEQFF.

The chain uses TRBV20-1 and TRBJ2-3; TRBD2 matches at 12 bases. The length of the CDR3 is 17 residues. Trimming cost V 3 bases and J 5 bases; bases outside gene matches: 12. From germline, CDR1 is DFQATT and CDR2 SNEGSKA (reference sequence). The CDR3 loop reads CSASPPASGRAKDTQYF. The CDR3 nucleotides read TGCAGTGCTAGCCCTCCGGCTAGCGGGAGGGCCAAAGATACGCAGTATTTT.

The rearrangement uses TRBV10-3 and TRBJ2-3; D gene unclear. The CDR3 consists of 12 residues. V was cut by 2 bases and J by 5 bases, with 5 bases left in between. The germline CDR1 and CDR2 sequences are ENHRY and SYGVKD. The CDR3 sequence is CAISENVDTQYF. The CDR3 nucleotides read TGTGCCATCAGTGAGAACGTAGATACGCAGTATTTT.

This clonotype appeared a few times. A read error is likely, as this CDR3 ends without the conserved phenylalanine or tryptophan. The rearrangement uses TRBV27 and TRBJ2-5; maybe TRBD1 (6 bases). The J call may be mistaken, given a closer DNA end match to TRBJ2-1. CDR1 and CDR2 from the germline V gene are MNHEY and SMNVEV (reference sequence). The CDR3 loop spans 12 amino acids. CDR3 in amino acids: CASSLRGNEQFL. The CDR3 coding sequence is TGTGCCAGCAGTCTCAGGGGCAATGAGCAGTTCCTC.